A single TCR beta chain is shown here with its context. CDR1 and CDR2 (germline): LGHDT, YNNKEL (reference sequence). V lost 3 bases, J lost 4 bases, and 7 bases lay in between. CDR3 length: 12 residues. The record originates from a study of blood T cell repertoires in COVID-19. Study-wide background: The United States, Italy and Spain supplied acute and convalescent COVID-19 samples. In each case, the material was cDNA or gDNA derived from T cells, B-cell-depleted T cells, or PBMCs.

Original processing notes: Estimated nucleated cell counts came from reference gene primer amplification. Profiled with immunoSEQ multiplex PCR; TCRdb holds only in-frame clones, not every one. That table gives V, J and clone size, and the DNA gave D and trimming. The data hold about 220,000 clones, with 82% observed a single time. The chain joins TRBV3-1 (or the pseudogene TRBV3-2) to TRBJ2-7, with D perhaps TRBD1 (5 bases). This clonotype originated in a woman at least 80 years old with acute or convalescent COVID-19. Sequenced sample: peripheral blood. The CDR3 loop reads CASSQGPYEQYF. DNA of the CDR3: TGTGCCAGCAGCCAGGGGCCATACGAGCAGTACTTC.